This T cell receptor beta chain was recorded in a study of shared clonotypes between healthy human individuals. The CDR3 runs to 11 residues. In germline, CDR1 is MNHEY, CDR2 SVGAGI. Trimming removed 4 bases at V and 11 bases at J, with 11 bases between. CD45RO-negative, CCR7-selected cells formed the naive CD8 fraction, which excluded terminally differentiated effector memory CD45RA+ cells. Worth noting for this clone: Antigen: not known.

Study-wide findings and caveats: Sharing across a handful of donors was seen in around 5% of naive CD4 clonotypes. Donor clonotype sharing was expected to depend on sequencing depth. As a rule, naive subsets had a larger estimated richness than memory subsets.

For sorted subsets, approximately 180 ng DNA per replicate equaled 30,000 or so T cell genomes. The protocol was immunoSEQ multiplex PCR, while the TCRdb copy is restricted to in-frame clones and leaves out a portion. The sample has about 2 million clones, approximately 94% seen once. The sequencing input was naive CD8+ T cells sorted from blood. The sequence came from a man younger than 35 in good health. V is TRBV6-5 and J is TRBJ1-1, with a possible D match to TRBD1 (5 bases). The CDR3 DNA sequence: TGTGCCAGCAGTTTGACAGATGGGGCTTTCTTT. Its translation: CASSLTDGAFF.